The 26 T cell receptor beta chains in this list originate from one sample, sequenced in a study of Ad26.COV2.S vaccination and SARS-CoV-2 variants. This sample's treatment: about 20 received Ad26.COV2.S at low or high dose, single or two shots; a few received placebo; per-sample allocation not given. Day 63 after the first vaccine or placebo injection was the time point for sampling. Some clones are missing from TCRdb's copy, which holds only in-frame ones; the method was immunoSEQ multiplex PCR. This table has 500,000 or so clones, 87% appearing once. The sample here was peripheral blood, taken in a trial of Ad26.COV2.S vaccine versus placebo. These receptors came from a person between 18 and 60 years old who received the Ad26.COV2.S COVID-19 vaccine or a placebo.

The count of this clone is one. The rearrangement joins TRBV5-4 to TRBJ1-3; possible D gene TRBD1, 5 bases. The CDR3 runs 15 residues. Trimming took 7 bases from V and 4 from J, leaving 18 bases between them. Germline values: CDR1 SGHNT, CDR2 YYREEE (reference sequence). The CDR3 coding sequence is TGTGCCAGCTCGCGGGAGGGACCGAGCGGAAACACCATATATTTT. Its translation: CASSREGPSGNTIYF.

V is TRBV4-2 and J is TRBJ1-2; D gene uncertain. V was clipped by 2 bases and J by 2 bases, with 6 bases between them. CDR3 length: 13 amino acids. CDR1 and CDR2 (germline): LGHNA, YNFKEQ. The chain's CDR3 is CASSQSQNYGYTF. CDR3 DNA: TGTGCCAGCAGCCAATCACAAAACTATGGCTACACCTTC.

The chain combines TRBV6-5 with TRBJ1-2; 9 nucleotides match TRBD1. The CDR3 contains 16 residues. Trimming removed 0 bases from V and 5 bases from J; junction bases left unmatched: 7. Germline loops: CDR1 MNHEY, CDR2 SVGAGI. CDR3 DNA: TGTGCCAGCAGTTACTCGATGCGCGACAGGGGGTATGGCTACACCTTC. Translated, it gives CASSYSMRDRGYGYTF.

The rearrangement uses TRBV19 and TRBJ2-2; D ambiguous. Germline V gene data show CDR1 as LNHDA and CDR2 as SQIVND (reference sequence). This CDR3 has 15 amino acids. The ends were cut back, 5 bases at V and 0 bases at J, with 10 bases in the middle. CDR3 in amino acids: CASSPPFPNTGELFF. DNA for the CDR3: TGTGCCAGTAGTCCCCCGTTCCCGAACACCGGGGAGCTGTTTTTT.

Points on this clone: Other DNA sequences in the sample encode the same CDR3. V and J are TRBV28 and TRBJ1-2, with D possibly being TRBD1 (6 bases). CDR3 length: 13 residues. V dropped 11 bases and J dropped 7 bases, with 20 bases sitting between them. Germline CDR1 reads MDHEN; CDR2 reads SYDVKM. In DNA, the CDR3 is TGTGCCCGCACGGGGAGGGGGGGTGGTGGCTACACCTTC. It specifies CARTGRGGGGYTF.

The count of this clone is one. The chain joins TRBV4-3 to TRBJ2-1; 9 bases fit TRBD2. J lost 9 bases, V lost 0 bases, and 6 bases had no gene match. The length of the CDR3 is 15 residues. Germline-derived CDR1 and CDR2 are LGHNA and YSLEER. DNA of the CDR3: TGCGCCAGCAGCCAAGATCAACTAGCGGGCGGTGAGCAGTTCTTC. As protein: CASSQDQLAGGEQFF.

J is TRBJ1-1 and V is TRBV5-4; maybe TRBD1 (5 bases). Germline V gene data show CDR1 as SGHNT and CDR2 as YYREEE (reference sequence). The CDR3 totals 15 residues. Trimming took off 4 bases at V and 0 bases at J, with 13 bases between the two ends. The CDR3, as DNA: TGTGCCAGCAGCCCCCCGGGGACGGTGAACACTGAAGCTTTCTTT. As protein: CASSPPGTVNTEAFF.

The chain is built from TRBV9 and TRBJ2-3; TRBD2 matches 8 bases. This CDR3 is 15 amino acids long. The junction had 7 bases not matched to a gene; V was cut back by 1 base and J by 6 bases. CDR1 is SGDLS and CDR2 is YYNGEE in the germline V gene. This chain's CDR3 is CASSVISGGGDTQYF. The CDR3 DNA reads as TGTGCCAGCAGCGTAATAAGCGGGGGCGGGGATACGCAGTATTTT.

This clone was counted only a few times. The J gene is TRBJ2-5, the V gene TRBV28; 8 bases fit TRBD2. The trim removed 2 bases at V and 4 bases at J, leaving 6 bases unmatched. The CDR3 runs 15 residues. Germline CDR1 is MDHEN and CDR2 is SYDVKM. CDR3 residues: CASSLNALAGETQYF. The DNA of the CDR3 is TGTGCCAGCAGTTTAAATGCCCTAGCGGGAGAGACCCAGTACTTC.

The rearrangement links TRBV5-1 to TRBJ2-1; D not resolved. The CDR3 spans 15 residues. V was clipped by 1 base and J by 4 bases, with 12 bases between them. Germline V CDR1 and CDR2: SGHRS, YFSETQ. CDR3 in DNA: TGCGCCAGCAGCTTGAGCCAGACTCAATACAATGAGCAGTTCTTC. Encoded protein: CASSLSQTQYNEQFF. Supplemented by reference TRBV5-1 and TRBJ2-1, the full variable domain reads KAGVTQTPRYLIKTRGQQVTLSCSPISGHRSVSWYQQTPGQGLQFLFEYFSETQRNKGNFPGRFSGRQFSNSRSEMNVSTLELGDSALYLCASSLSQTQYNEQFFGPGTRLTVL.

This rearrangement joins TRBV18 to TRBJ1-2, with 7 bases lining up with TRBD1. The germline gives CDR1 KGHSH, CDR2 LQKENI. After removal of 2 bases from V and 6 bases from J, the junction contained 6 bases not matched to a gene. CDR3 size: 14 residues. The CDR3 nucleotides are TGTGCCAGCTCACCAAGGGCTCAGGGGGATGGCTACACCTTC. Encoded protein: CASSPRAQGDGYTF.

The chain is built from TRBV7-2 and TRBJ2-3, with 9 nucleotides matching TRBD2. V trimming: 1 base; J trimming: 5 bases; junction bases outside the gene matches: 7. Germline CDR1 is SGHTA and CDR2 is FQGNSA. CDR3 length: 16 amino acids. The CDR3 region is CASSLVGGRAQDTQYF. CDR3 DNA sequence: TGTGCCAGCAGCTTAGTTGGCGGGAGGGCCCAAGATACGCAGTATTTT. The full variable domain, completed using reference TRBV7-2 and TRBJ2-3, is GAGVSQSPSNKVTEKGKDVELRCDPISGHTALYWYRQSLGQGLEFLIYFQGNSAPDKSGLPSDRFSAERTGGSVSTLTIQRTQQEDSAVYLCASSLVGGRAQDTQYFGPGTRLTVL.

This sequence joins TRBV19 and TRBJ2-7, with D possibly being TRBD2 (7 bases). This CDR3 contains 15 residues. V shed 7 bases and J shed 0 bases, with 16 bases lying between them. CDR1 is LNHDA and CDR2 is SQIVND in the germline V gene (reference sequence). The CDR3 loop reads CASTLRAGASYEQYF. CDR3 bases: TGTGCCAGTACCCTCCGGGCGGGGGCCTCCTACGAGCAGTACTTC. Full variable domain (remainder filled in from reference TRBV19 and TRBJ2-7): DGGITQSPKYLFRKEGQNVTLSCEQNLNHDAMYWYRQDPGQGLRLIYYSQIVNDFQKGDIAEGYSVSREKKESFPLTVTSAQKNPTAFYLCASTLRAGASYEQYFGPGTRLTVT.

V is TRBV28 and J is TRBJ2-7; D assignment may be TRBD1 or TRBD2 (5 bases each). V lost 2 bases, J lost 3 bases, and 11 bases lay in between. Germline V gives CDR1 MDHEN, CDR2 SYDVKM. The CDR3 contains 14 residues. As DNA, the CDR3 is TGTGCCAGCAGTTTAGGGGGATATGGCTACGAGCAGTACTTC. It is translated as CASSLGGYGYEQYF.

The rearrangement uses TRBV3-1 (or the pseudogene TRBV3-2) and TRBJ2-2; D is ambiguous. The CDR3 sequence is 18 residues long. Trimming stripped 0 bases from V and 4 bases from J, with 18 bases between. Germline V gene lookup returns CDR1 LGHDT and CDR2 YNNKEL (reference sequence). CDR3: CASSQEGRTERRTGELFF. In DNA form, the CDR3 reads TGTGCCAGCAGCCAAGAAGGTCGGACCGAACGGCGCACCGGGGAGCTGTTTTTT.

J is TRBJ2-3 and V is TRBV4-1, with D hard to call. This CDR3 comprises 17 residues. Germline loops: CDR1 MGHRA, CDR2 YSYEKL. V lost 0 bases, J lost 0 bases, and 13 bases lay in between. The CDR3 sequence: CASSQDGPPHSTDTQYF. CDR3 bases: TGCGCCAGCAGCCAAGACGGACCACCGCATAGCACAGATACGCAGTATTTT.

This chain links TRBV6-1 with TRBJ2-7, with 7 bases aligning to TRBD2. Trimming cost V 3 bases and J 9 bases; bases outside gene matches: 11. The CDR3 runs to 14 residues. Germline V gives CDR1 MNHNS, CDR2 SASEGT. The CDR3 DNA follows: TGTGCCAGCAGTGATGGGCAGGGAGGGTCTTTGCAGTACTTC. Its protein product is CASSDGQGGSLQYF.

There are a few counts of this clone. The chain recombines TRBV5-8 with TRBJ2-1, with 13 positions matching TRBD2. This CDR3 region has 16 residues. Germline trimming cut 4 bases from V and 8 bases from J; bases unmatched to any gene: 9. Germline V CDR1 and CDR2: SGHTS, YDEGEE. This chain's CDR3 is CASSAPRTSGSYEQFF. DNA of the CDR3: TGTGCCAGCAGCGCGCCCCGGACTAGCGGGAGCTATGAGCAGTTCTTC.

The rearrangement joins TRBV7-2 to TRBJ2-2; D is perhaps TRBD2 (6 bases). V was pared by 1 base and J by 4 bases, with 16 bases between. The CDR3 is made up of 17 amino acids. From germline, CDR1 is SGHTA and CDR2 FQGNSA. The CDR3 sequence: CASSLGVTRVSTGELFF. The CDR3 nucleotides are TGTGCCAGCAGCTTAGGGGTGACTAGAGTCAGCACCGGGGAGCTGTTTTTT.

The chain carries TRBV24-1 and TRBJ2-4; 8 positions agree with TRBD2. Germline values: CDR1 KGHDR, CDR2 SFDVKD. V shed 2 bases and J 1 base; nucleotides not matched to a gene: 6. This CDR3 contains 17 residues. As DNA, the CDR3 is TGTGCCACCAGTGATTGGAAGCGGGAGAGGGCCAAAAACATTCAGTACTTC. Its translation: CATSDWKRERAKNIQYF.

In this sample, this clone turned up once. The chain couples TRBV9 to TRBJ2-2; D is ambiguous. CDR1 and CDR2 (germline): SGDLS, YYNGEE. The V gene lost 0 bases and the J gene lost 4 bases, with 7 bases spanning the gap. This CDR3 has 14 amino acids. CDR3 in amino acids: CASSVGTLTGELFF. The CDR3 DNA follows: TGTGCCAGCAGCGTAGGAACACTCACCGGGGAGCTGTTTTTT.

The chain joins TRBV6-4 to TRBJ1-1, with TRBD1 identical over 7 bases. This CDR3 contains 17 residues. V gave up 10 bases and J gave up 1 base; unmatched junction bases: 18. Germline V gene lookup returns CDR1 MRHNA and CDR2 SNTAGT. CDR3 sequence (DNA): TGTGCCATCTTAGGGGCCGCCAGGGGGACCAAGAACACTGAAGCTTTCTTT. This gives the protein CAILGAARGTKNTEAFF.

The J gene is TRBJ1-5, the V gene TRBV7-9, with unresolved D. CDR3 length equals 12 residues. Germline V gene sequence: CDR1 SEHNR, CDR2 FQNEAQ (reference sequence). Trimming took 6 bases from V and 4 from J, leaving 7 bases between them. CDR3 sequence reads: CASSTKNQPQHF. The CDR3 region has the DNA TGTGCCAGCAGTACCAAAAATCAGCCCCAGCATTTT.

The chain links TRBV7-2 to TRBJ1-2, with D perhaps matching TRBD1 (6 bases). Trimming shortened V by 5 bases and J by 7 bases, and 23 bases separated the two germline ends. The CDR3 totals 16 residues. The germline V gene encodes CDR1 SGHTA and CDR2 FQGNSA. CDR3 in amino acids: CASSPQSQGNSGGYTF. CDR3 sequence (DNA): TGTGCCAGCAGCCCTCAATCCCAGGGGAATAGTGGTGGCTACACCTTC.

This chain links TRBV12-5 with TRBJ2-3; 7 bases align to TRBD2. The V gene end was trimmed by 0 bases and the J gene end by 2 bases; junction bases not matched to a gene: 5. There are 16 residues in the CDR3. Germline V CDR1 and CDR2: LGHNT, FRNRAP. The CDR3 here is CASGLVGRETTDTQYF. DNA for the CDR3: TGTGCTAGTGGTTTGGTAGGGCGGGAGACCACAGATACGCAGTATTTT.

The chain uses TRBV3-1 (or the pseudogene TRBV3-2) and TRBJ2-2; tentatively, D is TRBD1 (5 bases). The germline gives CDR1 LGHDT, CDR2 YNNKEL (reference sequence). The CDR3 consists of 15 residues. V lost 2 bases and J 6 bases, leaving 13 bases between the germline ends. The CDR3 loop is CASSQTGQGSGELFF. The CDR3 coding sequence is TGTGCCAGCAGCCAAACGGGTCAGGGTTCCGGGGAGCTGTTTTTT.